This passage covers 11 T cell receptor beta chains from one sample sequenced in a study of blood T cell repertoires in COVID-19. TCRdb's copy holds only in-frame clones and misses some; the assay was immunoSEQ multiplex PCR. This sample has about 130,000 clones, with around 86% found just once. The sample was peripheral blood. Receptors originate from a man in his forties or fifties with active or convalescent COVID-19.

The V and J genes are TRBV19 and TRBJ1-2; 8 bases align to TRBD1. Unmatched junction bases numbered 11, after V lost 6 bases and J lost 8 bases. CDR1 and CDR2 from the germline V gene are LNHDA and SQIVND (reference sequence). The CDR3 is 14 residues long. The CDR3 nucleotides are TGTGCCAGTAGCTCCCCGGGGACAGGCGGCGGCTACACCTTC. Protein: CASSSPGTGGGYTF.

The V gene is TRBV12-3 or TRBV12-4, the J gene TRBJ2-3; D call uncertain. The CDR3 loop spans 11 amino acids. The V end was cut by 7 bases, the J end by 4 bases, with 6 bases between. DNA of the CDR3: TGTGCCAGCATGGGCTCAGATACGCAGTATTTT. Translated: CASMGSDTQYF.

This rearrangement joins TRBV24-1 to TRBJ2-7; 9 nucleotides line up with TRBD1. There are 14 residues in the CDR3. Per the germline V gene, CDR1 is KGHDR and CDR2 is SFDVKD. The ends lost 8 bases at V and 5 bases at J; junction bases unmatched: 9. The CDR3, as DNA: TGTGCCACCAACGACAGGGGGAAAAAGAACGAGCAGTACTTC. Protein sequence: CATNDRGKKNEQYF.

V and J are TRBV7-2 and TRBJ2-7, with 14 positions matching TRBD2. The CDR3 extends over 15 amino acids. CDR1 and CDR2 (germline): SGHTA, FQGNSA. The ends lost 5 bases at V and 5 bases at J; junction bases unmatched: 5. Here the CDR3 DNA reads TGTGCCAGCAGCCCAGGGACTAGCGGGGGAGACGAGCAGTACTTC. Translating it yields CASSPGTSGGDEQYF.

This sequence joins TRBV9 and TRBJ2-5; perhaps TRBD2 as D (6 bases). Germline assignment: CDR1 SGDLS and CDR2 YYNGEE. V lost 4 bases and J 5 bases, leaving 18 bases between the germline ends. The CDR3 contains 15 residues. The CDR3 is CASSSEGRGKETQYF. Here the CDR3 DNA reads TGTGCCAGCAGCTCCGAGGGGCGCGGGAAGGAGACCCAGTACTTC. Using reference TRBV9 and TRBJ2-5 for the parts outside the CDR3, the full variable domain is DSGVTQTPKHLITATGQRVTLRCSPRSGDLSVYWYQQSLDQGLQFLIQYYNGEERAKGNILERFSAQQFPDLHSELNLSSLELGDSALYFCASSSEGRGKETQYFGPGTRLLVL.

V usage is TRBV30 and J usage is TRBJ1-6; 7 nucleotides agree with TRBD1. J lost 14 bases, V lost 4 bases, and 8 bases had no gene match. Germline V gene lookup returns CDR1 GTSNPN and CDR2 SVGIG (reference sequence). The CDR3 is 12 residues long. As DNA, the CDR3 is TGTGCCTGGAACAGGGGAAGTTGGGCCCTCCACTTT. It yields the protein CAWNRGSWALHF.

V usage is TRBV4-2 and J usage is TRBJ1-2, with D perhaps TRBD1 (6 bases). Trimming removed 5 bases at V and 0 bases at J, with 16 bases between. The CDR3 consists of 16 residues. Germline values: CDR1 LGHNA, CDR2 YNFKEQ. This CDR3 reads CASSAGIGDTNYGYTF. DNA for the CDR3: TGTGCCAGCAGCGCCGGGATAGGGGACACTAACTATGGCTACACCTTC.

This clone has only a few counts. The chain has TRBV5-5 and TRBJ1-5; a possible D gene is TRBD1 (6 bases). The V end lost 4 bases, the J end lost 1 base, and 18 bases lay between the germline ends. This CDR3 spans 17 amino acids. Germline V gives CDR1 SGHKS, CDR2 YYEKEE (reference sequence). The DNA for the CDR3 is TGTGCCAGCAGCCCCCGGCGGTCAGGGGCAAGCAATCAGCCCCAGCATTTT. The encoded protein is CASSPRRSGASNQPQHF. The whole variable domain, filled in from reference TRBV5-5 and TRBJ1-5, reads DAGVTQSPTHLIKTRGQQVTLRCSPISGHKSVSWYQQVLGQGPQFIFQYYEKEERGRGNFPDRFSARQFPNYSSELNVNALLLGDSALYLCASSPRRSGASNQPQHFGDGTRLSIL.

This sequence joins TRBV3-1 (or the pseudogene TRBV3-2) and TRBJ1-2, with D possibly matching TRBD1 (5 bases). CDR3 length equals 15 residues. Deletions cut 2 bases from V and 7 bases from J, with 17 bases between. Looked up from germline, CDR1 is LGHDT and CDR2 is YNNKEL (reference sequence). CDR3 nucleotide sequence: TGTGCCAGCAGCCAACTAAACCAGGGTACGAGTGGCTACACCTTC. The encoded protein is CASSQLNQGTSGYTF.

For the CDR3, the DNA is TGTGCCAGCAGCTTAGGAAGGGGGCCGGACACTGAAGCTTTCTTT. This encodes CASSLGRGPDTEAFF. The rearrangement uses TRBV7-3 and TRBJ1-1; 7 nucleotides align to TRBD1. The junction had 6 bases not matched to a gene; V was cut back by 2 bases and J by 3 bases. The germline V gene has CDR1 SGHTA and CDR2 FQGTGA. The CDR3 sequence is 15 residues long.

DNA of the CDR3: TGCGCCAGCAGCTTGGCGATGACTAGCGGGGTAGCCGGGGAGCTGTTTTTT. As protein: CASSLAMTSGVAGELFF. The chain couples TRBV5-1 to TRBJ2-2; TRBD2 agrees at 11 bases. This CDR3 has 17 amino acids. Looked up from germline, CDR1 is SGHRS and CDR2 is YFSETQ. After removal of 0 bases from V and 6 bases from J, the junction contained 7 bases not matched to a gene.